This T cell receptor (beta chain) is drawn from a study of Ad26.COV2.S vaccination and SARS-CoV-2 variants. Study-level background: It was the COV1001 Ad26.COV2.S trial arm that included the donor. Recipients of Ad26.COV2.S got it intramuscularly, once or twice 56 days apart.

The treatment: about 20 received Ad26.COV2.S at low or high dose, single or two shots; about 5 received placebo; per-sample allocation not given. Samples were taken on day 63 after the first vaccine or placebo injection. CDR3 length: 14 amino acids. Germline V gives CDR1 LNHDA, CDR2 SQIVND (reference sequence). V lost 2 bases and J 6 bases, leaving 13 bases between the germline ends. Clones were read by immunoSEQ multiplex PCR, and TCRdb kept only the in-frame ones, dropping some. The sample contains 350,000 to 400,000 clones, about nine tenths of which appear only once. The starting material was peripheral blood, obtained in a trial of Ad26.COV2.S vaccine versus placebo. The clonotype originates from a person aged 18-60 years who received the Ad26.COV2.S COVID-19 vaccine or a placebo. The genes are TRBV19 and TRBJ1-1; D ambiguous. The CDR3 here is CASSIISPGAEAFF. CDR3 in DNA: TGTGCCAGTAGTATAATTTCGCCGGGCGCTGAAGCTTTCTTT.